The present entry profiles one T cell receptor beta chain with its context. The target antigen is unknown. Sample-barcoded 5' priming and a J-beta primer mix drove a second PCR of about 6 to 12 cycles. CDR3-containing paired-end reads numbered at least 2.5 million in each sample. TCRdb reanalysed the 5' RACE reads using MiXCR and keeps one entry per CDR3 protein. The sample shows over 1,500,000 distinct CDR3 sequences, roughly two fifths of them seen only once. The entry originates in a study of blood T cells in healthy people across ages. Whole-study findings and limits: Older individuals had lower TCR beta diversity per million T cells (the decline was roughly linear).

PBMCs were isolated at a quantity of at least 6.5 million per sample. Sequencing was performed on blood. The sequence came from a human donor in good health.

The CDR3 nucleotides are TGTGCCAGCAGTAGGAGAGCGGGGGGACTCTACAATGAGCAGTTCTTC. Translation: CASSRRAGGLYNEQFF. The chain joins TRBV28 to TRBJ2-1; 9 bases match TRBD2. CDR3 length: 16 residues. V shed 5 bases, J shed 3 bases, and the junction held 8 bases outside the gene matches. Germline CDR1 is MDHEN and CDR2 is SYDVKM.